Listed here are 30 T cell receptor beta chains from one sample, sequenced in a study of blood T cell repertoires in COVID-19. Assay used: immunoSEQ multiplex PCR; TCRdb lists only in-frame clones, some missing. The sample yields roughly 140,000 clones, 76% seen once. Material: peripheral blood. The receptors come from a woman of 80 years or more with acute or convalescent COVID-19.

The DNA for the CDR3 is TGTGCCAGCAGCCACGGACTAGCAGTAGATACGCAGTATTTT. This codes for CASSHGLAVDTQYF. The chain combines TRBV7-2 with TRBJ2-3; 8 positions match TRBD2. Germline values: CDR1 SGHTA, CDR2 FQGNSA. The junction had 6 bases not matched to a gene; V was cut back by 5 bases and J by 5 bases. This CDR3 contains 14 residues.

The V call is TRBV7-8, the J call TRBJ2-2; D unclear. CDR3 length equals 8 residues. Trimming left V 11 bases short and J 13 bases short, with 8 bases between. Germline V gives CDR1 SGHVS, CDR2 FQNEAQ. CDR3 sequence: CAHPPLFF. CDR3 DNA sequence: TGTGCCCATCCCCCGCTGTTTTTT.

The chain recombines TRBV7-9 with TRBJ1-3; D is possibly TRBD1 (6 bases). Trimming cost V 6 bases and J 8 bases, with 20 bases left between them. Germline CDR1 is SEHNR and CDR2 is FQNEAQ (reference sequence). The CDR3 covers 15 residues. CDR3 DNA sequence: TGTGCCAGCAGTTACAGGGAGACTACCTCGGACACCATATATTTT. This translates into CASSYRETTSDTIYF.

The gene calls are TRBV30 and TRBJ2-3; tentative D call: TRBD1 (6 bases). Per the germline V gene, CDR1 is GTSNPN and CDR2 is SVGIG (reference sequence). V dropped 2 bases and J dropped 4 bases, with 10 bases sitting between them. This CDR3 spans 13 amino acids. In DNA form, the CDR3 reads TGTGCCTGGAGTTACAGGGTTTCAGATACGCAGTATTTT. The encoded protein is CAWSYRVSDTQYF.

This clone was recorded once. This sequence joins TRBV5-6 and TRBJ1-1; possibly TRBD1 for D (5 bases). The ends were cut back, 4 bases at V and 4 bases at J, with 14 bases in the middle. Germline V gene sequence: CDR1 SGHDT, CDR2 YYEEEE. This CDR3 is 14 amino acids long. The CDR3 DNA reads TGTGCCAGCAGCCAGGGTAGTTGGAGCACTGAAGCTTTCTTT. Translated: CASSQGSWSTEAFF.

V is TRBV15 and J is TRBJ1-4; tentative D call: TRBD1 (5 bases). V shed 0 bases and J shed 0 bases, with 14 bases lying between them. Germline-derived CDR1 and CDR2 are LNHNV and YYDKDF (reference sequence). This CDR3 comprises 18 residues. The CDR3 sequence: CATSRDGGFRATNEKLFF. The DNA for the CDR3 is TGTGCCACCAGCAGAGATGGGGGGTTTAGGGCAACTAATGAAAAACTGTTTTTT.

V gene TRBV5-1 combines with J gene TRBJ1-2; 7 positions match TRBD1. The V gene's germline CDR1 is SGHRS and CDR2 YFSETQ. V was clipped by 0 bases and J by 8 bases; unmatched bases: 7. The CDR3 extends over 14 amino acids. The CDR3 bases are TGCGCCAGCAGCTTGGGAGACAGGGTCGGAGGCTACACCTTC. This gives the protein CASSLGDRVGGYTF.

This CDR3 is CASSPPVEGEGYGYTF. The CDR3 DNA reads TGTGCCAGCTCACCGCCTGTAGAGGGCGAAGGCTATGGCTACACCTTC. The rearrangement links TRBV18 to TRBJ1-2; D call uncertain. The CDR3 has 16 residues. The V gene lost 3 bases and the J gene lost 4 bases, with 18 bases spanning the gap. Germline values: CDR1 KGHSH, CDR2 LQKENI.

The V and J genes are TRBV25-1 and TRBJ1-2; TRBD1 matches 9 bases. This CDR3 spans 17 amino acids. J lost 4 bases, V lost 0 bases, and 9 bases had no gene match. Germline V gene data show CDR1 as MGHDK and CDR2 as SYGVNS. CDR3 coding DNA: TGTGCCAGCAGTGAATATAGCTGGACAGGGGTTTCCTATGGCTACACCTTC. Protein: CASSEYSWTGVSYGYTF.

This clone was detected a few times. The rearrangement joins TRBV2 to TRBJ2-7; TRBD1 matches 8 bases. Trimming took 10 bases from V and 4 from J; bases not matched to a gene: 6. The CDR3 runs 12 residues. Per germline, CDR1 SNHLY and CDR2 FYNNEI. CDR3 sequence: CATGQEIYEQYF. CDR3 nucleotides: TGTGCCACGGGACAGGAGATTTACGAGCAGTACTTC.

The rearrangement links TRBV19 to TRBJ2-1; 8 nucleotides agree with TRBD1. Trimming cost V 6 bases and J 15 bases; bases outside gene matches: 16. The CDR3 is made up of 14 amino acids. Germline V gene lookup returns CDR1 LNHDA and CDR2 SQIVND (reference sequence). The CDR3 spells CASSAQGRTGQGFF. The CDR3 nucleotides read TGTGCCAGTAGCGCCCAGGGAAGGACAGGGCAGGGGTTCTTC.

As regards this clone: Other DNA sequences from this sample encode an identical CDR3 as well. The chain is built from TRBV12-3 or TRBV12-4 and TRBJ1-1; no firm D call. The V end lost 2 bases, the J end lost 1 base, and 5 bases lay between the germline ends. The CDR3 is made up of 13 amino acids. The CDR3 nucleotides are TGTGCCAGCAGTTTACCCGGGAACACTGAAGCTTTCTTT. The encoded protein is CASSLPGNTEAFF.

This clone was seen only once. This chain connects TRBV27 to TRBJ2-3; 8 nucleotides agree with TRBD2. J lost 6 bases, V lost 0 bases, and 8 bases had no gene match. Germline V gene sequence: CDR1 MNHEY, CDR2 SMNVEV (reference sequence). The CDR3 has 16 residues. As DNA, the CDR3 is TGTGCCAGCAGTTTATCTCCCCGGGAGGGCCATGATACGCAGTATTTT. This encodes CASSLSPREGHDTQYF.

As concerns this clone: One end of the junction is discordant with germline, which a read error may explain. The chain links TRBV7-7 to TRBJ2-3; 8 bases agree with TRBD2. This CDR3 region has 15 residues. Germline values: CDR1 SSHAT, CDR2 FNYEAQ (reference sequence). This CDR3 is CASSLGRGGTDTQYF. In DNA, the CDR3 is TGTGCTAGCAGCTTAGGGCGGGGGGGCACAGATACGCAGTATTTT.

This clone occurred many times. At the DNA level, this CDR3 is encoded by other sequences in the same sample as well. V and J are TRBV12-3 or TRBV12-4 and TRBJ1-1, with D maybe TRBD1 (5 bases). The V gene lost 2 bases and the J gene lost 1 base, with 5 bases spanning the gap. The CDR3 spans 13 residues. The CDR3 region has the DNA TGTGCCAGCAGTTTAACAGGGAACACTGAAGCTTTCTTT. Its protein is CASSLTGNTEAFF.

The CDR3 here is CASGLQGWAEQYF. The CDR3 coding sequence is TGTGCTAGTGGTTTGCAGGGATGGGCCGAGCAGTACTTC. This chain joins TRBV12-5 and TRBJ2-7; D perhaps matches TRBD1 (5 bases). The CDR3 runs to 13 residues. Germline V CDR1 and CDR2: LGHNT, FRNRAP. Trimming removed 2 bases at V and 6 bases at J, with 11 bases between.

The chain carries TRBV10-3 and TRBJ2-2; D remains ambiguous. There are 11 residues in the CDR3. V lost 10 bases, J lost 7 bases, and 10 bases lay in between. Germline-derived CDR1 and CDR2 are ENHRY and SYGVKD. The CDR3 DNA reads TGTGCCACCCTCACGGGCGGGGAGCTGTTTTTT. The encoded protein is CATLTGGELFF.

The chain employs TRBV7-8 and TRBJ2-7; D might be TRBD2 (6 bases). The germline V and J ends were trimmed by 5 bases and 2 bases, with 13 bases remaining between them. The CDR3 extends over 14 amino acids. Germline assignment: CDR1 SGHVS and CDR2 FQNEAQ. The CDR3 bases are TGTGCCAGCAGCCAACCGGGACTCACCTACGAGCAGTACTTC. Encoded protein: CASSQPGLTYEQYF.

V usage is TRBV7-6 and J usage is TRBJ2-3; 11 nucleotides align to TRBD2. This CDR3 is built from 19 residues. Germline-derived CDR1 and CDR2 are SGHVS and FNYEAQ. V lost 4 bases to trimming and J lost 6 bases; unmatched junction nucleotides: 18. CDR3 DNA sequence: TGTGCCAGCAGCTCAGTCGGGCTAGCGGGGGGTCCTAGCTGGGATACGCAGTATTTT. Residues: CASSSVGLAGGPSWDTQYF.

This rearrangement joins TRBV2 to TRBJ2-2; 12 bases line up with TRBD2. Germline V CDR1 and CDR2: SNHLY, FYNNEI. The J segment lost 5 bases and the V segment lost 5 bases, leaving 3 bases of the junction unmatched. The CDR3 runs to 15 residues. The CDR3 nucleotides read TGTGCCAGCAGTAAAGGACTAGCGGGAACCGGGGAGCTGTTTTTT. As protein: CASSKGLAGTGELFF.

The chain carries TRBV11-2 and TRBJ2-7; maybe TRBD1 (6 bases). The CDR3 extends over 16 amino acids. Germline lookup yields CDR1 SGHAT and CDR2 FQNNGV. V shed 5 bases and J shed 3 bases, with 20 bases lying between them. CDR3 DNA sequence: TGTGCCAGCAGCGCACCACAGGGCTCCAGAAACTACGAGCAGTACTTC. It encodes CASSAPQGSRNYEQYF.

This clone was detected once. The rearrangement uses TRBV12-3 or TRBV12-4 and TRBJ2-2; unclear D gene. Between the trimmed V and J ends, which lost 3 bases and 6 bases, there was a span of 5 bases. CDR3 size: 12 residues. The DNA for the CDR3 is TGTGCCAGCAGTTTTGAGGCCGGGGAGCTGTTTTTT. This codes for CASSFEAGELFF.

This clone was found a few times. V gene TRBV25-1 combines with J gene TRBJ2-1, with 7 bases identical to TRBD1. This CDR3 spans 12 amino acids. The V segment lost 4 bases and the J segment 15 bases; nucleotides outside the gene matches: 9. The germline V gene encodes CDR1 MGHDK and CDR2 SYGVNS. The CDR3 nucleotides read TGTGCCAGCAGTGCAGTAAACAGGGGTTTGTTCTTC. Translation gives CASSAVNRGLFF.

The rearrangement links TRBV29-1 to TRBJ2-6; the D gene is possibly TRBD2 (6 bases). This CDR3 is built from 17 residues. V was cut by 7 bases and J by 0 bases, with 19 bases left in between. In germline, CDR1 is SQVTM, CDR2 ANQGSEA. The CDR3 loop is CSAAGVRGDSGANVLTF. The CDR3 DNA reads TGCAGCGCCGCCGGGGTGCGGGGTGACTCTGGGGCCAACGTCCTGACTTTC.

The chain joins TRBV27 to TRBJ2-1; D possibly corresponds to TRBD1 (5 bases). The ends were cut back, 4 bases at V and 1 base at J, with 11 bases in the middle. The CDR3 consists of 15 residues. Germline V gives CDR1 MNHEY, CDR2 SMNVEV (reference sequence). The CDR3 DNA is TGTGCCAGCAGTTCAGGGCGTCCATCCTACAATGAGCAGTTCTTC. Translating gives CASSSGRPSYNEQFF.

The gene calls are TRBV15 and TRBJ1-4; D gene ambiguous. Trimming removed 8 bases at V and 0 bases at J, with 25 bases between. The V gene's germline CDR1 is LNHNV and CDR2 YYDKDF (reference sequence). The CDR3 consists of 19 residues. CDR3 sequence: CATSSLIAPAASTNEKLFF. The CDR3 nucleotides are TGTGCCACCTCATCCCTCATAGCCCCGGCAGCCTCAACTAATGAAAAACTGTTTTTT. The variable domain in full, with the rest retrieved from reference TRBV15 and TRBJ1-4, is DAMVIQNPRYQVTQFGKPVTLSCSQTLNHNVMYWYQQKSSQAPKLLFHYYDKDFNNEADTPDNFQSRRPNTSFCFLDIRSPGLGDTAMYLCATSSLIAPAASTNEKLFFGSGTQLSVL.

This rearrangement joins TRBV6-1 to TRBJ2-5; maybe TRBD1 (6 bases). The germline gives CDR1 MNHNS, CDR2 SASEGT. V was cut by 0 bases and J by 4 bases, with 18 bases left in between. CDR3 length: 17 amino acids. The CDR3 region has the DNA TGTGCCAGCAGTGAAGCCCCCAGCGGCAGGGGCCTAGAGACCCAGTACTTC. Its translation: CASSEAPSGRGLETQYF.

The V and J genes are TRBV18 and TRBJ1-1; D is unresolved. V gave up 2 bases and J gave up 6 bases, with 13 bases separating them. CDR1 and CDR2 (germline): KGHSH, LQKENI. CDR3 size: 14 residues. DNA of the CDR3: TGTGCCAGCTCACCAGACAAGGTGAGGGCTGAAGCTTTCTTT. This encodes CASSPDKVRAEAFF.

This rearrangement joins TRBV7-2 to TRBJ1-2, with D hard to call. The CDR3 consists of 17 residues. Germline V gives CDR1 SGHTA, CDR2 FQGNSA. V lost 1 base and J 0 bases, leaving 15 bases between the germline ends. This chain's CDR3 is CASSLDPGRRPNYGYTF. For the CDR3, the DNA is TGTGCCAGCAGCTTAGATCCGGGGAGGAGGCCTAACTATGGCTACACCTTC.

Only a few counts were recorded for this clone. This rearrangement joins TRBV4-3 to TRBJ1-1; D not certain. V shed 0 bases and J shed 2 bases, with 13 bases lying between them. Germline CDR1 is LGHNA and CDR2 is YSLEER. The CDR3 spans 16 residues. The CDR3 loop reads CASSQDPAGLNTEAFF. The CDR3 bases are TGCGCCAGCAGCCAAGATCCCGCAGGACTAAACACTGAAGCTTTCTTT.